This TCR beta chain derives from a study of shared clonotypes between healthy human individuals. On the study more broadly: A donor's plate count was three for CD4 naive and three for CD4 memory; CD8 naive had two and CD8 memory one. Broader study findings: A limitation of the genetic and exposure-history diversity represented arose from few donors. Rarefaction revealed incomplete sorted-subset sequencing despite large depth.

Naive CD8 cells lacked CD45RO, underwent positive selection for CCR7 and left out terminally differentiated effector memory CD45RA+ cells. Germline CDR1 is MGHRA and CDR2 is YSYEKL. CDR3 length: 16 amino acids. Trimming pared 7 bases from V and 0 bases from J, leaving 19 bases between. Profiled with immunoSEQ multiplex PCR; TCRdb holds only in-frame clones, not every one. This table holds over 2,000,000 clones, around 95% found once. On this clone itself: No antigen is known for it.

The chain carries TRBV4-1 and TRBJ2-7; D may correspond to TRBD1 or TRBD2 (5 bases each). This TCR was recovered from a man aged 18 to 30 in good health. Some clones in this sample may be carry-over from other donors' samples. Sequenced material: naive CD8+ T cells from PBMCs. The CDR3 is CASTVNPGPTSYEQYF. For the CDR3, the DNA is TGCGCCAGCACTGTAAACCCGGGACCCACCTCCTACGAGCAGTACTTC.